This T cell receptor beta chain was documented in a study of T cells after yellow fever vaccination. General study points: In post-booster samples, most primary-vaccination clones reappeared (just under 98% CD4, approximately 91% CD8). Contaminating bulk clonotypes could be abundant in FACS-sorted repertoires.

This CDR3 has 16 amino acids. Germline trimming cut 7 bases from V and 7 bases from J; bases unmatched to any gene: 9. Germline CDR1 and CDR2: MDHEN and SYDVKM. TCRdb fed the 5' RACE reads into MiXCR, producing one record per CDR3 protein. This sample has about 150,000 distinct CDR3 sequences, with approximately 6.6% found just once. As concerns this clonotype: Its antigen is not identified.

Sequenced material: CD4+ T cells sorted from PBMCs, taken 10 days after the yellow fever booster vaccination. V gene TRBV28 combines with J gene TRBJ1-6, with 11 bases that match TRBD1. This receptor was taken from a man aged 25-40 years who received the YFV17D yellow fever vaccine. The CDR3 loop reads CASISPGTGGNSPLHF. In DNA, the CDR3 is TGTGCCAGCATATCTCCGGGGACAGGGGGGAATTCACCCCTCCACTTT.